The 21 T cell receptor beta chains below were found in one sample sequenced in a study of T cells in Graves' hyperthyroidism and ophthalmopathy. Amplification of TCR beta CDR3 regions used RNA as the template. The HTBI primer set drove a first-round RT-PCR of the TCR CDR3. MiXCR, run by TCRdb on the multiplex PCR reads, gives a single entry per CDR3 protein. The table has 500,000 to 800,000 distinct CDR3 sequences, roughly 15% seen once. The sequenced material came from blood. The source of these receptors is a woman aged 45-59 years with Graves' ophthalmopathy.

The J gene is TRBJ2-5, the V gene TRBV20-1; no reliable D call. CDR3 length: 15 residues. The germline gives CDR1 DFQATT, CDR2 SNEGSKA (reference sequence). Trimming left V 3 bases short and J 1 base short, with 15 bases between. CDR3 amino acids: CSARSLRAAQETQYF. Here the CDR3 DNA reads TGCAGTGCTAGGTCTCTCCGGGCAGCCCAAGAGACCCAGTACTTC.

The chain couples TRBV6-2 or TRBV6-3 to TRBJ2-7; D uncertain. The CDR3 runs 13 residues. The germline gives CDR1 MNHEY, CDR2 SVGEGT. Trimming shortened V by 5 bases and J by 3 bases, and 11 bases separated the two germline ends. CDR3 bases: TGTGCCAGCAGTCCCCGGGCCAACTACGAGCAGTACTTC. Protein product: CASSPRANYEQYF.

This clonotype appeared many times. The chain joins TRBV5-1 to TRBJ2-7; D is perhaps TRBD2 (5 bases). The CDR3 runs to 15 residues. Germline V CDR1 and CDR2: SGHRS, YFSETQ. Trimming left V 1 base short and J 3 bases short, with 14 bases between. This chain's CDR3 is CASSLSAGYHYEQYF. DNA for the CDR3: TGCGCCAGCAGCTTGTCGGCGGGCTATCACTACGAGCAGTACTTC.

In its sample, this clonotype was seen many times. This sequence joins TRBV3-1 and TRBJ2-2; 10 nucleotides match TRBD2. Trimming cost V 1 base and J 3 bases; bases outside gene matches: 5. Germline CDR1 and CDR2: LGHDT and YNNKEL (reference sequence). The CDR3 contains 17 residues. The DNA of the CDR3 is TGTGCCAGCAGCCAAGTGCATCTAGCGGGAGACACCGGGGAGCTGTTTTTT. It codes for CASSQVHLAGDTGELFF.

This clonotype was seen more than once but under ten times. V and J are TRBV6-1 and TRBJ1-4; no clear D. There are 16 residues in the CDR3. V was trimmed by 5 bases and J by 1 base, leaving 14 bases between them. Germline V gene lookup returns CDR1 MNHNS and CDR2 SASEGT. The CDR3 is CASSRTRWGTNEKLFF. CDR3 sequence (DNA): TGTGCCAGCAGTCGCACTAGGTGGGGAACTAATGAAAAACTGTTTTTT.

This clonotype was observed at least ten times. The chain recombines TRBV18 with TRBJ1-5, with 7 bases matching TRBD1. Germline V CDR1 and CDR2: KGHSH, LQKENI. V was pared by 6 bases and J by 3 bases, with 2 bases of the junction left unmatched. The CDR3 has 13 amino acids. The CDR3 nucleotides are TGTGCCAGCTCGACAGGGATCAATCAGCCCCAGCATTTT. Its protein product is CASSTGINQPQHF.

A few counts support this clonotype. This chain connects TRBV11-2 to TRBJ1-2; no definite D call. Per germline, CDR1 SGHAT and CDR2 FQNNGV. The CDR3 spans 17 residues. The V and J ends lost 5 bases and 5 bases respectively, with 24 bases between them. CDR3: CASSPSPVKPERYGYTF. The CDR3 bases are TGTGCCAGCAGCCCCTCACCCGTCAAACCCGAGCGGTATGGCTACACCTTC.

This clonotype appeared many times. This sequence joins TRBV28 and TRBJ1-1; D may be TRBD1 (6 bases). CDR1 and CDR2 from the germline V gene are MDHEN and SYDVKM. The V end was cut by 6 bases, the J end by 1 base, with 18 bases between. CDR3 length equals 16 residues. The CDR3 loop is CASRRYRQEKNTEAFF. CDR3 bases: TGTGCCAGCAGGCGTTACCGACAGGAGAAGAACACTGAAGCTTTCTTT.

This clonotype came up a few times. The V and J genes are TRBV7-3 and TRBJ2-1; 7 nucleotides align to TRBD2. The CDR3 loop spans 15 amino acids. V trimming: 5 bases; J trimming: 0 bases; junction bases outside the gene matches: 4. CDR1 SGHTA and CDR2 FQGTGA come from the germline V gene. CDR3 in amino acids: CASSASGGSYNEQFF. CDR3 DNA: TGTGCCAGCAGCGCTAGCGGAGGCTCCTACAATGAGCAGTTCTTC.

This clonotype was seen ten or more times. The genes are TRBV20-1 and TRBJ1-2; maybe TRBD1 (5 bases). V was trimmed by 5 bases and J by 4 bases, leaving 20 bases between them. In germline, CDR1 is DFQATT, CDR2 SNEGSKA (reference sequence). The CDR3 loop spans 15 amino acids. The CDR3 loop reads CSAGVSGGSSYGYTF. In DNA, the CDR3 is TGCAGTGCTGGGGTTTCGGGGGGATCGAGCTATGGCTACACCTTC.

This clonotype showed up just a few times. The V and J genes are TRBV6-2 or TRBV6-3 and TRBJ2-2; no reliable D call. The CDR3 is 17 amino acids. Trimming left V 4 bases short and J 1 base short, with 16 bases between. Germline CDR1 MNHEY, CDR2 SVGEGT. The CDR3 region has the DNA TGTGCCAGCAGTTTCAGGACGAGTAGCATGAACACCGGGGAGCTGTTTTTT. As protein: CASSFRTSSMNTGELFF.

On this clonotype: A clone one base away is much larger, so this may be a read error. V is TRBV11-3 and J is TRBJ2-1; a possible D gene is TRBD2 (5 bases). The CDR3 covers 13 residues. Germline values: CDR1 SGHNT, CDR2 YENEEA. V was trimmed by 8 bases and J by 8 bases, leaving 16 bases between them. The CDR3: CASGSQAVDEQFF. The CDR3 nucleotides read TGTGCCAGCGGCTCACAAGCGGTTGATGAGCAGTTCTTC.

This clonotype was recorded many times. This chain joins TRBV29-1 and TRBJ2-3, with 8 bases that match TRBD2. The trim removed 3 bases at V and 4 bases at J, leaving 6 bases unmatched. The germline V gene encodes CDR1 SQVTM and CDR2 ANQGSEA. CDR3 size: 14 residues. The CDR3 DNA reads as TGCAGCGTTGATACAGCGGGAGTATCAGATACGCAGTATTTT. It encodes CSVDTAGVSDTQYF.

J is TRBJ2-7 and V is TRBV4-2, with no clear D. The CDR3 sequence is 15 residues long. V gave up 0 bases and J gave up 3 bases, with 12 bases separating them. Per germline, CDR1 LGHNA and CDR2 YNFKEQ. DNA of the CDR3: TGTGCCAGCAGCCAAGATCCTGTGCTGGGCTACGAGCAGTACTTC. It codes for CASSQDPVLGYEQYF.

Many counts were recorded for this clonotype. The rearrangement joins TRBV7-9 to TRBJ2-4, with TRBD2 identical over 15 bases. The CDR3 extends over 18 amino acids. Germline loops: CDR1 SEHNR, CDR2 FQNEAQ (reference sequence). Germline trimming cut 4 bases from V and 0 bases from J; bases unmatched to any gene: 4. CDR3 amino acids: CASSSGLAGGLAKNIQYF. CDR3 in DNA: TGTGCCAGCAGCTCGGGACTAGCGGGAGGACTAGCCAAAAACATTCAGTACTTC.

This clonotype was seen at least ten times. The chain combines TRBV28 with TRBJ1-5; 8 bases align to TRBD1. J lost 2 bases, V lost 8 bases, and 5 bases had no gene match. Germline CDR1 MDHEN, CDR2 SYDVKM. This CDR3 region has 14 residues. The CDR3 sequence is CASGLQGGNQPQHF. In DNA, the CDR3 is TGTGCCAGCGGGCTACAGGGGGGCAATCAGCCCCAGCATTTT.

The V call is TRBV2, the J call TRBJ2-1; weak D call: TRBD2 (5 bases). The CDR3 totals 12 residues. Germline V lookup: CDR1 SNHLY, CDR2 FYNNEI. V dropped 3 bases and J dropped 10 bases, with 10 bases sitting between them. The CDR3 DNA reads TGTGCCAGCAGTGATCTAGCACGGGAGCAGTTCTTC. It specifies CASSDLAREQFF.

This clonotype showed up many times. J is TRBJ2-7 and V is TRBV7-9; 11 bases are a match to TRBD2. Germline CDR1 and CDR2: SEHNR and FQNEAQ (reference sequence). The CDR3 covers 15 residues. V shed 4 bases, J shed 0 bases, and the junction held 2 bases outside the gene matches. CDR3 amino acids: CASSSSGRSSYEQYF. DNA of the CDR3: TGTGCCAGCAGCTCTAGCGGGAGGAGCTCCTACGAGCAGTACTTC. Together with reference TRBV7-9 and TRBJ2-7, the CDR3 gives the full variable domain: DTGVSQNPRHKITKRGQNVTFRCDPISEHNRLYWYRQTLGQGPEFLTYFQNEAQLEKSRLLSDRFSAERPKGSFSTLEIQRTEQGDSAMYLCASSSSGRSSYEQYFGPGTRLTVT.

This clonotype was seen ten or more times. The chain uses TRBV7-9 and TRBJ1-1; TRBD1 is a possible D gene (6 bases). The germline V gene encodes CDR1 SEHNR and CDR2 FQNEAQ (reference sequence). The V end lost 6 bases, the J end lost 1 base, and 15 bases lay between the germline ends. This CDR3 is built from 15 residues. CDR3 DNA sequence: TGTGCCAGCAGAATAGGGACGACAGGGAACACTGAAGCTTTCTTT. It is translated as CASRIGTTGNTEAFF.

This clonotype was seen many times. In nucleotides, the CDR3 is TGCGCCAGCAGCTTCGGGTCAGGGGGCGGGACTGAAGCTTTCTTT. As protein: CASSFGSGGGTEAFF. The gene calls are TRBV5-1 and TRBJ1-1; TRBD1 agrees at 8 bases. Per the germline V gene, CDR1 is SGHRS and CDR2 is YFSETQ. J gave up 5 bases and V 2 bases, and 8 bases lay outside the gene matches. The CDR3 contains 15 residues.

This clonotype was seen repeatedly, ten times or more. The DNA for the CDR3 is TGTGCCAGCTCACCAGCAACTAATGAAAAACTGTTTTTT. Translation gives CASSPATNEKLFF. The chain employs TRBV18 and TRBJ1-4, with D unclear. Germline CDR1 and CDR2: KGHSH and LQKENI. This CDR3 comprises 13 residues. Trimming cost V 2 bases and J 0 bases, with 1 base left between them.